Listed below are T cell receptor beta chains from one sample, sequenced in a study of shared clonotypes between healthy human individuals. Clones were sequenced by immunoSEQ multiplex PCR, and TCRdb holds only the in-frame ones, with some missing. The table has around 640,000 clones, roughly 95% seen once; the top ten hold less than 0.12%. Sequencing was done on a sample of naive CD8+ T cells sorted from blood. These receptors originate from a woman younger than 45 in good health. Each CDR3 is given with its conserved first and last residue. Fields, in order: CDR3 protein, CDR3 DNA, D gene, clone size, V gene, J gene. D genes are given only for firm matches. Size values are once, few and many counts, or a class for expanded clones, and some rows have none.

CDR3aa: CASSQEWLREKLFF; CDR3nt: TGTGCCAGCAGCCAAGAGTGGCTCCGGGAAAAACTGTTTTTT; d_gene: NA; abundance: once; v_gene: TRBV4-2; j_gene: TRBJ1-4
CDR3aa: CASSPYSTDTQYF; CDR3nt: TGCGCCAGCAGCCCTTATAGCACAGATACGCAGTATTTT; d_gene: NA; abundance: NA; v_gene: TRBV4-1; j_gene: TRBJ2-3
CDR3aa: CASSSLSPGQGKKTQYF; CDR3nt: TGTGCCAGCAGCTCACTGAGCCCGGGACAAGGGAAGAAGACCCAGTACTTC; d_gene: NA; abundance: NA; v_gene: TRBV28; j_gene: TRBJ2-5
CDR3aa: CASSLGRTTRDYTF; CDR3nt: TGTGCCAGCAGCTTGGGCCGGACTACGCGGGACTACACCTTC; d_gene: NA; abundance: NA; v_gene: TRBV5-6; j_gene: TRBJ1-2
CDR3aa: CASSRRQGARDTQYF; CDR3nt: TGTGCCAGCAGTCGGAGACAGGGGGCAAGAGATACGCAGTATTTT; d_gene: TRBD1; abundance: NA; v_gene: TRBV11-2; j_gene: TRBJ2-3
CDR3aa: CASSLSSPTNTGELFF; CDR3nt: TGTGCCAGCAGTTTATCATCTCCGACGAACACCGGGGAGCTGTTTTTT; d_gene: NA; abundance: NA; v_gene: TRBV27; j_gene: TRBJ2-2
CDR3aa: CASRQGIDPRDGQYF; CDR3nt: TGTGCCAGCAGACAAGGCATAGACCCCAGGGACGGGCAGTATTTT; d_gene: NA; abundance: once; v_gene: TRBV7-9; j_gene: TRBJ2-3
CDR3aa: CASSQDTTGVDGYTF; CDR3nt: TGTGCCAGCAGCCAAGATACGACGGGAGTGGATGGCTACACCTTC; d_gene: NA; abundance: NA; v_gene: TRBV4-2; j_gene: TRBJ1-2
CDR3aa: CASEEGQDHTYEQYF; CDR3nt: TGTGCCAGCGAAGAGGGACAGGACCATACCTACGAGCAGTACTTC; d_gene: TRBD1; abundance: NA; v_gene: TRBV2; j_gene: TRBJ2-7
CDR3aa: CASSSRGTKNIQYF; CDR3nt: TGTGCCAGCAGCTCCAGGGGTACCAAAAACATTCAGTACTTC; d_gene: NA; abundance: NA; v_gene: TRBV7-9; j_gene: TRBJ2-4
CDR3aa: CASSLYKGPNTGELFF; CDR3nt: TGCGCCAGCAGCCTGTACAAGGGACCGAACACCGGGGAGCTGTTTTTT; d_gene: NA; abundance: once; v_gene: TRBV5-1; j_gene: TRBJ2-2
CDR3aa: CASSRQGPYNEQFF; CDR3nt: TGTGCCAGCAGCCGGCAGGGTCCCTACAATGAGCAGTTCTTC; d_gene: NA; abundance: NA; v_gene: TRBV2; j_gene: TRBJ2-1
CDR3aa: CASSETSREKLFF; CDR3nt: TGCGCCAGCAGTGAAACTTCTCGGGAAAAACTGTTTTTT; d_gene: NA; abundance: NA; v_gene: TRBV10-1; j_gene: TRBJ1-4
CDR3aa: CASSWGPGRSDEKLFF; CDR3nt: TGTGCCAGCAGCTGGGGCCCTGGACGCAGCGATGAAAAACTGTTTTTT; d_gene: NA; abundance: NA; v_gene: TRBV5-6; j_gene: TRBJ1-4
CDR3aa: CASSLGVESTDTQYF; CDR3nt: TGTGCCAGCAGCTTAGGAGTAGAGAGCACAGATACGCAGTATTTT; d_gene: NA; abundance: NA; v_gene: TRBV11-2; j_gene: TRBJ2-3
CDR3aa: CASSEPTGGETQYF; CDR3nt: TGTGCCAGCAGTGAACCTACAGGCGGAGAGACCCAGTACTTC; d_gene: NA; abundance: NA; v_gene: TRBV25-1; j_gene: TRBJ2-5
CDR3aa: CSVDAQGGFEGYTF; CDR3nt: TGCAGCGTTGATGCTCAGGGCGGTTTTGAAGGCTACACCTTC; d_gene: NA; abundance: NA; v_gene: TRBV29-1; j_gene: TRBJ1-2
CDR3aa: CASSHRRQQRTYGYTF; CDR3nt: TGCGCCAGCAGCCATAGGAGGCAGCAAAGAACCTATGGCTACACCTTC; d_gene: NA; abundance: NA; v_gene: TRBV4-1; j_gene: TRBJ1-2
CDR3aa: CASSNGLAGATDTQYF; CDR3nt: TGTGCCAGCAGCAACGGACTAGCGGGGGCCACAGATACGCAGTATTTT; d_gene: TRBD2; abundance: NA; v_gene: TRBV7-9; j_gene: TRBJ2-3
CDR3aa: CASSIVPGTYEQYF; CDR3nt: TGTGCCAGTAGTATAGTCCCAGGGACGTACGAGCAGTACTTC; d_gene: NA; abundance: once; v_gene: TRBV19; j_gene: TRBJ2-7
CDR3aa: CASSMGTWSNQPQHF; CDR3nt: TGTGCCAGTAGTATGGGTACCTGGTCGAATCAGCCCCAGCATTTT; d_gene: NA; abundance: NA; v_gene: TRBV19; j_gene: TRBJ1-5
CDR3aa: CASSLELAGEGETQYF; CDR3nt: TGTGCCAGCAGTCTCGAACTAGCGGGAGAGGGGGAGACCCAGTACTTC; d_gene: TRBD2; abundance: NA; v_gene: TRBV2; j_gene: TRBJ2-5
CDR3aa: CASSLTPFEAFF; CDR3nt: TGTGCCAGTAGCCTGACACCTTTTGAAGCTTTCTTT; d_gene: NA; abundance: NA; v_gene: TRBV19; j_gene: TRBJ1-1
CDR3aa: CASSSRNTEAFF; CDR3nt: TGTGCCAGCAGCTCCAGGAACACTGAAGCTTTCTTT; d_gene: NA; abundance: NA; v_gene: TRBV9; j_gene: TRBJ1-1
CDR3aa: CASSRPGQGENIQYF; CDR3nt: TGTGCCAGCAGCCGACCGGGACAGGGGGAAAACATTCAGTACTTC; d_gene: TRBD1; abundance: NA; v_gene: TRBV7-9; j_gene: TRBJ2-4
CDR3aa: CASSIPGGNPKTQETQYF; CDR3nt: TGTGCCAGCAGCATACCCGGCGGGAACCCGAAGACCCAAGAGACCCAGTACTTC; d_gene: NA; abundance: NA; v_gene: TRBV11-2; j_gene: TRBJ2-5
CDR3aa: CASSEALPRGDVYEQFF; CDR3nt: TGTGCCAGCAGTGAAGCGCTTCCCCGCGGCGATGTCTATGAGCAGTTCTTC; d_gene: NA; abundance: NA; v_gene: TRBV2; j_gene: TRBJ2-1
CDR3aa: CASSEAVAVTHTDTQYF; CDR3nt: TGCGCCAGCAGTGAGGCGGTGGCGGTCACCCACACAGATACGCAGTATTTT; d_gene: NA; abundance: NA; v_gene: TRBV10-1; j_gene: TRBJ2-3
CDR3aa: CASSSWTGNQPQHF; CDR3nt: TGTGCCAGCAGCTCCTGGACTGGGAATCAGCCCCAGCATTTT; d_gene: NA; abundance: once; v_gene: TRBV28; j_gene: TRBJ1-5
CDR3aa: CSVEDRAGYEAFF; CDR3nt: TGCAGCGTTGAAGATAGGGCAGGATATGAAGCTTTCTTT; d_gene: NA; abundance: NA; v_gene: TRBV29-1; j_gene: TRBJ1-1
CDR3aa: CASSFPGGRPGELFF; CDR3nt: TGTGCCAGCAGTTTTCCTGGCGGGAGGCCCGGGGAGCTGTTTTTT; d_gene: TRBD2; abundance: NA; v_gene: TRBV27; j_gene: TRBJ2-2
CDR3aa: CASSKPGHQNYEQYF; CDR3nt: TGTGCCAGCTCAAAGCCGGGACACCAAAATTACGAGCAGTACTTC; d_gene: NA; abundance: NA; v_gene: TRBV18; j_gene: TRBJ2-7
CDR3aa: CASSFNRGLCQPQHF; CDR3nt: TGTGCCAGCAGCTTTAACAGGGGGCTGTGTCAGCCCCAGCATTTT; d_gene: TRBD1; abundance: NA; v_gene: TRBV11-3; j_gene: TRBJ1-5
CDR3aa: CASRTVLNTEAFF; CDR3nt: TGTGCCAGCAGGACAGTGTTGAACACTGAAGCTTTCTTT; d_gene: NA; abundance: NA; v_gene: TRBV2; j_gene: TRBJ1-1
CDR3aa: CASSLTGNTEAFF; CDR3nt: TGTGCCAGCAGCCTCACAGGGAACACTGAAGCTTTCTTT; d_gene: NA; abundance: NA; v_gene: TRBV6-1; j_gene: TRBJ1-1
CDR3aa: CASMVTVNTEAFF; CDR3nt: TGTGCCAGCATGGTGACAGTGAACACTGAAGCTTTCTTT; d_gene: NA; abundance: NA; v_gene: TRBV28; j_gene: TRBJ1-1
CDR3aa: CASSQMDGTEAFF; CDR3nt: TGCGCCAGCAGCCAGATGGACGGTACTGAAGCTTTCTTT; d_gene: NA; abundance: NA; v_gene: TRBV4-1; j_gene: TRBJ1-1
CDR3aa: CASSLGRFLLRGRKEAFF; CDR3nt: TGTGCCAGCAGCTTGGGGCGGTTCCTACTCCGGGGAAGAAAAGAAGCTTTCTTT; d_gene: NA; abundance: NA; v_gene: TRBV5-6; j_gene: TRBJ1-1
CDR3aa: CAWSVLRQAPGELFF; CDR3nt: TGTGCCTGGAGTGTACTCCGACAGGCGCCCGGGGAGCTGTTTTTT; d_gene: NA; abundance: NA; v_gene: TRBV30; j_gene: TRBJ2-2
CDR3aa: CASRWTSGSGETQYF; CDR3nt: TGTGCCAGCAGGTGGACTAGCGGGAGCGGGGAGACCCAGTACTTC; d_gene: TRBD2; abundance: NA; v_gene: TRBV7-9; j_gene: TRBJ2-5
CDR3aa: CASSLMAYSANTGELFF; CDR3nt: TGTGCCAGCAGCCTAATGGCATACTCGGCGAACACCGGGGAGCTGTTTTTT; d_gene: NA; abundance: NA; v_gene: TRBV11-1; j_gene: TRBJ2-2
CDR3aa: CASSPRQGGEQYF; CDR3nt: TGTGCCAGTAGTCCCCGACAGGGGGGCGAGCAGTACTTC; d_gene: TRBD1; abundance: NA; v_gene: TRBV19; j_gene: TRBJ2-7
CDR3aa: CASSSGYSGSSSYEQYF; CDR3nt: TGTGCCAGCAGCTCGGGGTACTCAGGTAGTTCTTCCTACGAGCAGTACTTC; d_gene: NA; abundance: NA; v_gene: TRBV11-1; j_gene: TRBJ2-7
CDR3aa: CSDGDRLNTEAFF; CDR3nt: TGCAGCGACGGGGACAGGTTGAACACTGAAGCTTTCTTT; d_gene: TRBD1; abundance: NA; v_gene: TRBV29-1; j_gene: TRBJ1-1
CDR3aa: CASSPTGSNYGYTF; CDR3nt: TGTGCCAGCAGCCCGACAGGGTCTAACTATGGCTACACCTTC; d_gene: TRBD1; abundance: NA; v_gene: TRBV27; j_gene: TRBJ1-2